This is a list of T cell receptor beta chains from one sample in a study of naive and memory T cell subsets. TCRdb ran MiXCR on the UMI-ligation and nested PCR reads and lists one entry per CDR3 protein. The data show about 150,000 distinct CDR3 sequences, with over 20% seen just once and over 0.09% held by the top ten. Sequencing input: naive CD4+ T cells from blood. All receptors derive from a human donor in good health. CDR3s include the opening cysteine and the closing phenylalanine or tryptophan. A D gene is named only where the DNA matches it firmly. Not every row has a clone size; where given, it reads once, few, many or a size class.

d_call: -; clone_size: -; j_call: TRBJ2-6; v_call: TRBV6-5; cdr3_aa: CASSYRVSGANVLTF; cdr3_nt: TGTGCCAGCAGTTACCGAGTCTCTGGGGCCAACGTCCTGACTTTC
d_call: TRBD2; clone_size: few; j_call: TRBJ2-1; v_call: TRBV7-6; cdr3_aa: CASSLAGVSYNEQFF; cdr3_nt: TGTGCCAGCAGTTTAGCGGGAGTCTCCTACAATGAGCAGTTCTTC
d_call: -; clone_size: few; j_call: TRBJ2-7; v_call: TRBV6-5; cdr3_aa: CASSYSTSGSSYEQYF; cdr3_nt: TGTGCCAGCAGTTACTCGACGTCAGGGAGCTCCTACGAGCAGTACTTC
d_call: -; clone_size: many; j_call: TRBJ2-7; v_call: TRBV20-1; cdr3_aa: CSARAGTPLEQYF; cdr3_nt: TGCAGTGCTAGAGCGGGGACCCCACTCGAGCAGTACTTC
d_call: -; clone_size: -; j_call: TRBJ2-7; v_call: TRBV29-1; cdr3_aa: CSVAFLGAYEQYF; cdr3_nt: TGCAGCGTCGCTTTCCTAGGGGCTTACGAGCAGTACTTC
d_call: -; clone_size: few; j_call: TRBJ2-3; v_call: TRBV20-1; cdr3_aa: CSATLAKSTDTQYF; cdr3_nt: TGCAGTGCAACTCTAGCGAAAAGCACAGATACGCAGTATTTT
d_call: TRBD2; clone_size: -; j_call: TRBJ2-1; v_call: TRBV19; cdr3_aa: CASSVGSVAGPEQFF; cdr3_nt: TGTGCCAGTAGTGTCGGTTCGGTAGCGGGACCGGAGCAGTTCTTC
d_call: TRBD2; clone_size: -; j_call: TRBJ2-7; v_call: TRBV6-5; cdr3_aa: CASSPRASGRNEQYF; cdr3_nt: TGTGCCAGCAGCCCCCGCGCTAGCGGGAGGAATGAGCAGTACTTC
d_call: -; clone_size: -; j_call: TRBJ2-3; v_call: TRBV28; cdr3_aa: CASSGGEVGADTQYF; cdr3_nt: TGTGCCAGCAGTGGGGGCGAGGTTGGGGCAGATACGCAGTATTTT
d_call: TRBD2; clone_size: -; j_call: TRBJ2-7; v_call: TRBV9; cdr3_aa: CASSVVAGGGEQYF; cdr3_nt: TGTGCCAGCAGCGTAGTTGCGGGAGGGGGGGAGCAGTACTTC
d_call: -; clone_size: few; j_call: TRBJ1-1; v_call: TRBV6-5; cdr3_aa: CASSRQFMNTEAFF; cdr3_nt: TGTGCCAGCAGCCGACAGTTCATGAACACTGAAGCTTTCTTT
d_call: TRBD1; clone_size: few; j_call: TRBJ1-5; v_call: TRBV20-1; cdr3_aa: CSAGRTGGYNQPQHF; cdr3_nt: TGCAGTGCCGGCCGGACAGGGGGCTACAATCAGCCCCAGCATTTT
d_call: -; clone_size: -; j_call: TRBJ2-3; v_call: TRBV29-1; cdr3_aa: CSVTRVFATDTQYF; cdr3_nt: TGCAGCGTGACCCGTGTTTTCGCCACAGATACGCAGTATTTT
d_call: TRBD1; clone_size: -; j_call: TRBJ2-2; v_call: TRBV29-1; cdr3_aa: CSVYGQGANTGELFF; cdr3_nt: TGCAGCGTGTACGGACAGGGGGCAAACACCGGGGAGCTGTTTTTT
d_call: TRBD1; clone_size: -; j_call: TRBJ2-5; v_call: TRBV12-3/TRBV12-4; cdr3_aa: CASSSRERTGVETQYF; cdr3_nt: TGTGCCAGCAGTAGTAGAGAGAGGACAGGGGTCGAGACCCAGTACTTC
d_call: -; clone_size: few; j_call: TRBJ1-2; v_call: TRBV2; cdr3_aa: CASSLKRDYGYTF; cdr3_nt: TGTGCCAGCAGCCTAAAACGGGACTATGGCTACACCTTC
d_call: -; clone_size: few; j_call: TRBJ2-5; v_call: TRBV6-2/TRBV6-3; cdr3_aa: CASSSPGRSMGQETQYF; cdr3_nt: TGTGCCAGCAGTTCTCCCGGACGGTCTATGGGGCAAGAGACCCAGTACTTC
d_call: TRBD2; clone_size: -; j_call: TRBJ2-1; v_call: TRBV11-2; cdr3_aa: CASSLESGSYNEQFF; cdr3_nt: TGTGCCAGCAGCTTAGAAAGCGGGAGTTACAATGAGCAGTTCTTC
d_call: -; clone_size: -; j_call: TRBJ2-3; v_call: TRBV7-3; cdr3_aa: CASSLVGRRTDTQYF; cdr3_nt: TGTGCCAGCAGCTTGGTGGGACGGCGCACAGATACGCAGTATTTT
d_call: TRBD2; clone_size: -; j_call: TRBJ2-4; v_call: TRBV6-5; cdr3_aa: CASSYLAGGSQNIQYF; cdr3_nt: TGTGCCAGCAGTTACCTAGCGGGAGGATCTCAAAACATTCAGTACTTC
d_call: TRBD1; clone_size: -; j_call: TRBJ2-7; v_call: TRBV28; cdr3_aa: CASSTRQGASYEQYF; cdr3_nt: TGTGCCAGCAGCACCCGACAGGGGGCCTCCTACGAGCAGTACTTC
d_call: -; clone_size: few; j_call: TRBJ2-7; v_call: TRBV20-1; cdr3_aa: CSARPGQVLYEQYF; cdr3_nt: TGCAGTGCTAGGCCGGGACAAGTACTCTACGAGCAGTACTTC
d_call: -; clone_size: few; j_call: TRBJ2-7; v_call: TRBV6-2/TRBV6-3; cdr3_aa: CASRDSYEQYF; cdr3_nt: TGTGCCAGCAGAGACTCCTACGAGCAGTACTTC
d_call: -; clone_size: -; j_call: TRBJ1-2; v_call: TRBV12-3/TRBV12-4; cdr3_aa: CASSLTGYYGYTF; cdr3_nt: TGTGCCAGCAGTTTAACAGGGTACTATGGCTACACCTTC
d_call: -; clone_size: -; j_call: TRBJ2-2; v_call: TRBV10-3; cdr3_aa: CAISEPSNTGELFF; cdr3_nt: TGTGCCATCAGTGAACCCTCCAACACCGGGGAGCTGTTTTTT
d_call: -; clone_size: many; j_call: TRBJ2-5; v_call: TRBV6-5; cdr3_aa: CASMFPAGAQYF; cdr3_nt: TGTGCCAGCATGTTTCCGGCAGGAGCCCAGTACTTC
d_call: -; clone_size: few; j_call: TRBJ2-1; v_call: TRBV24-1; cdr3_aa: CATSDPQNEQFF; cdr3_nt: TGTGCCACCAGTGACCCGCAAAATGAGCAGTTCTTC
d_call: -; clone_size: -; j_call: TRBJ1-1; v_call: TRBV7-9; cdr3_aa: CASRGPGDMNTEAFF; cdr3_nt: TGTGCCAGCAGGGGGCCAGGGGATATGAACACTGAAGCTTTCTTT
d_call: -; clone_size: many; j_call: TRBJ2-3; v_call: TRBV7-2; cdr3_aa: CASSLLSGVIDTQYF; cdr3_nt: TGTGCCAGCAGCTTATTGTCTGGGGTTATAGATACGCAGTATTTT
d_call: TRBD1; clone_size: many; j_call: TRBJ2-1; v_call: TRBV18; cdr3_aa: CASSPGQGPEQFF; cdr3_nt: TGTGCCAGCTCACCAGGACAGGGGCCTGAGCAGTTCTTC
d_call: TRBD2; clone_size: many; j_call: TRBJ2-7; v_call: TRBV20-1; cdr3_aa: CSAAREASGRREQYF; cdr3_nt: TGCAGTGCTGCTAGAGAGGCTAGCGGGAGGCGCGAGCAGTACTTC
d_call: -; clone_size: many; j_call: TRBJ2-3; v_call: TRBV27; cdr3_aa: CASSLNRDYTQYF; cdr3_nt: TGTGCCAGCAGTTTGAACAGGGATTATACGCAGTATTTT
d_call: TRBD2; clone_size: few; j_call: TRBJ2-3; v_call: TRBV18; cdr3_aa: CASSTGLAANTDTQYF; cdr3_nt: TGTGCCAGCTCCACGGGACTAGCGGCCAACACAGATACGCAGTATTTT
d_call: -; clone_size: -; j_call: TRBJ1-5; v_call: TRBV6-6; cdr3_aa: CASSYYTSNQPQHF; cdr3_nt: TGTGCCAGCAGTTACTACACTAGCAATCAGCCCCAGCATTTT
d_call: TRBD2; clone_size: many; j_call: TRBJ2-3; v_call: TRBV28; cdr3_aa: CASSPAGLAGADTQYF; cdr3_nt: TGTGCCAGCAGTCCCGCGGGACTAGCGGGCGCAGATACGCAGTATTTT
d_call: -; clone_size: many; j_call: TRBJ2-3; v_call: TRBV2; cdr3_aa: CASRLYPGATDTQYF; cdr3_nt: TGTGCCAGCAGACTCTATCCGGGGGCGACAGATACGCAGTATTTT
d_call: -; clone_size: few; j_call: TRBJ2-5; v_call: TRBV19; cdr3_aa: CASSMQGFVETQYF; cdr3_nt: TGTGCCAGTAGTATGCAGGGCTTTGTAGAGACCCAGTACTTC
d_call: -; clone_size: -; j_call: TRBJ2-3; v_call: TRBV4-2; cdr3_aa: CASSQADLVTQYF; cdr3_nt: TGTGCCAGCAGCCAAGCCGACTTGGTTACGCAGTATTTT
d_call: TRBD1; clone_size: -; j_call: TRBJ2-5; v_call: TRBV18; cdr3_aa: CASQRDRVQETQYF; cdr3_nt: TGTGCCAGCCAGCGGGACAGGGTACAGGAGACCCAGTACTTC
d_call: -; clone_size: few; j_call: TRBJ2-7; v_call: TRBV9; cdr3_aa: CASSVARESSYEQYF; cdr3_nt: TGTGCCAGCAGCGTAGCAAGGGAGAGCTCCTACGAGCAGTACTTC
d_call: -; clone_size: few; j_call: TRBJ2-3; v_call: TRBV6-5; cdr3_aa: CASSLERQIDTQYF; cdr3_nt: TGTGCCAGCAGCTTAGAACGGCAGATAGATACGCAGTATTTT
d_call: TRBD2; clone_size: few; j_call: TRBJ2-1; v_call: TRBV6-2/TRBV6-3; cdr3_aa: CASSYSNGGSRSYNEQFF; cdr3_nt: TGTGCCAGCAGTTATAGTAACGGCGGGAGTAGATCCTACAATGAGCAGTTCTTC